A selection of T cell receptor beta chains follows, all from one sample in a study of T cell responses to AZD1222 COVID-19 vaccine. Here immunoSEQ multiplex PCR was the method, and the copy in TCRdb shows in-frame clones only, minus some. The sample includes 100,000 to 150,000 clones, approximately 88% of them seen just once. Here the sequenced sample was peripheral blood, taken on day 0 of AZD1222 vaccination. Every receptor here comes from an adult in good health. CDR3s include the opening cysteine and the closing phenylalanine or tryptophan. The D gene is left open where the match is weak. For some rows the clone size is stated as once, few or many, or as a class when expanded; others skip it.

>.|TRBV20-1|.|TRBJ1-1
TGCAGTGCTAGTGGACACTCGAACACTGAAGCTTTCTTT
CSASGHSNTEAFF
>.|TRBV6-5|.|TRBJ1-1
TGTGCCAGCAGTTCTGGACCGTTCACTGAAGCTTTCTTT
CASSSGPFTEAFF
>.|TRBV3-1/TRBV3-2|TRBD1|TRBJ2-7
TGTGCCAGCAGCCAAGACGTGCTTTATAGGGGACAGGGACCCCACGAGCAGTACTTC
CASSQDVLYRGQGPHEQYF
>.|TRBV14|.|TRBJ2-1
TGTGCCAGCAGCCCGTGGACCACCTACAATGAGCAGTTCTTC
CASSPWTTYNEQFF
>.|TRBV7-3|TRBD1|TRBJ1-1
TGTGCCAGCAGCCTCGGACAGGGGCTTAGCACTGAAGCTTTCTTT
CASSLGQGLSTEAFF
>.|TRBV28|.|TRBJ2-1
TGTGCCAGCAGTCCACGGGGCAGTAAGATTGAGCAGTTCTTC
CASSPRGSKIEQFF
>few|TRBV7-3|TRBD1|TRBJ2-2
TGTGCCAGCAGCTCGGGACAGGTGAACACCGGGGAGCTGTTTTTT
CASSSGQVNTGELFF
>.|TRBV4-1|.|TRBJ1-1
TGCGCCAGCAGCCAAGTCGGCGGCGCGTTCTTTAGGAACACTGAAGCTTTCTTT
CASSQVGGAFFRNTEAFF
>.|TRBV21-1|.|TRBJ1-5
TGTGCCAGCAGCAAAGAGGACAGGGGGTTTATAAATCAGCCCCAGCATTTT
CASSKEDRGFINQPQHF
>.|TRBV29-1|.|TRBJ2-5
TGCAGCGTTGAATTTCTTAGTTCGGGTCAGAATATCCAAGAGACCCAGTACTTC
CSVEFLSSGQNIQETQYF
>.|TRBV19|.|TRBJ1-1
TGTGCCAGTAGTCCGACGGTTTCCATGAACACTGAAGCTTTCTTT
CASSPTVSMNTEAFF
>.|TRBV7-3|.|TRBJ2-7
TGTGCCAGCAGCTTAAATTCAGGAGGGGCTGGTGGAGAGCAGTACTTC
CASSLNSGGAGGEQYF
>once|TRBV20-1|.|TRBJ1-2
TGCAGTGCTAGTACAGGGCGAGGCAACTATGGCTACACCTTC
CSASTGRGNYGYTF
>.|TRBV6-1|.|TRBJ2-6
TGTGCCAGCAGTGAAATCCCCGGCACCTCTGGGGCCAACGTCCTGACTTTC
CASSEIPGTSGANVLTF
>.|TRBV7-7|.|TRBJ2-1
TGTGCTAGCAGCCCGAACTCCGGGCCCCAGGGCAATGAGCAGTTCTTC
CASSPNSGPQGNEQFF
>.|TRBV5-1|.|TRBJ2-7
TGCGCCAGCAGCGGTGTGGGGGCTACTCACCTGGGTACCGAGCAGTACTTC
CASSGVGATHLGTEQYF
>.|TRBV27|TRBD1|TRBJ1-2
TGTGCCAGCAGTTTTATGACACCGGGACAGCTTTCGTATGGCTACACCTTC
CASSFMTPGQLSYGYTF
>.|TRBV29-1|.|TRBJ1-1
TGCAGCGTTGGGGAGGGCCTGAACACTGAAGCTTTCTTT
CSVGEGLNTEAFF
>once|TRBV7-9|TRBD2|TRBJ2-7
TGTGCCAGCAGCAATAGACTAGCGGGAGGGGACTCCTACGAGCAGTACTTC
CASSNRLAGGDSYEQYF
>.|TRBV10-2|.|TRBJ1-1
TGCGCCAGCAGTGGGGGTTTGGGCACTGAAGCTTTCTTT
CASSGGLGTEAFF
>once|TRBV12-3/TRBV12-4|.|TRBJ2-5
TGTGCCAGCAGTTTACTAGCCCAAGAGACCCAGTACTTC
CASSLLAQETQYF
>.|TRBV24-1|.|TRBJ1-4
TGTGCCACCAGTGACTCCGGACGGAATTCTAATGAAAAACTGTTTTTT
CATSDSGRNSNEKLFF
>once|TRBV6-5|TRBD1|TRBJ1-5
TGTGCCAGCAGTTACACAGGGGATGGTAATCAGCCCCAGCATTTT
CASSYTGDGNQPQHF
>few|TRBV2|TRBD2|TRBJ2-1
TGTGCCAGCATTCCCCTAGCGGGAAACAATGAGCAGTTCTTC
CASIPLAGNNEQFF
>.|TRBV24-1|TRBD1|TRBJ1-5
TGTGCCACCAGTGATCCCAGGGGGCCAGGGGATCAGCCCCAGCATTTT
CATSDPRGPGDQPQHF
>.|TRBV10-2|.|TRBJ2-1
TGCGCCAGCAGTGTCAGCCTGAGGAATGAGCAGTTCTTC
CASSVSLRNEQFF
>.|TRBV2|.|TRBJ2-7
TGTGCCAGCAGTGACGCCGTACCCGACGAGCAGTACTTC
CASSDAVPDEQYF
>.|TRBV3-1/TRBV3-2|TRBD2|TRBJ2-3
TGTGCCAGCAGCCAAGAGCGGGAGGGCCCTTACACAGATACGCAGTATTTT
CASSQEREGPYTDTQYF
>.|TRBV19|.|TRBJ1-5
TGTGCCAGTAGTATAGACGGGGACGTACCATACAGCAATCAGCCCCAGCATTTT
CASSIDGDVPYSNQPQHF
>.|TRBV30|.|TRBJ2-1
TGTGCCTGGGTTAGGGGTTTAGGGAGCTCCTACAATGAGCAGTTCTTC
CAWVRGLGSSYNEQFF
>.|TRBV12-3/TRBV12-4|.|TRBJ2-5
TGTGCCAGCAGCCGAAAAGAGACCCAGTACTTC
CASSRKETQYF